Shown below are 4 T cell receptor beta chains from a single sample sequenced in a study of Tregs in tolerant kidney transplant recipients. Using immunoSEQ multiplex PCR, the repertoire was profiled, and TCRdb retains in-frame clones only, with some absent. The table shows 100,000 to 150,000 clones, with about 90% occurring only once. The sequencing sample was made of CD4+ T cells from blood. All receptors derive from a human donor in good health.

CDR3 sequence (DNA): TGTGCCATCAGTGATCTGGGTAGGAACACTGAAGCTTTCTTT. It is translated as CAISDLGRNTEAFF. The rearrangement joins TRBV10-3 to TRBJ1-1; no clear D gene. Trimming shortened V by 3 bases and J by 1 base, and 9 bases separated the two germline ends. This CDR3 has 14 residues. CDR1 and CDR2 from the germline V gene are ENHRY and SYGVKD.

V is TRBV19 and J is TRBJ2-3; D gene uncertain. The CDR3 runs 12 residues. V lost 2 bases and J 6 bases, leaving 6 bases between the germline ends. In germline, CDR1 is LNHDA, CDR2 SQIVND (reference sequence). The CDR3 bases are TGTGCCAGTAGTATAAGTTTGGATACGCAGTATTTT. Its protein product is CASSISLDTQYF.

This chain uses TRBV11-2 with TRBJ1-1; no clear D. CDR1 is SGHAT, CDR2 FQNNGV, per germline. V gave up 0 bases and J gave up 1 base, with 3 bases separating them. This CDR3 region has 13 residues. For the CDR3, the DNA is TGTGCCAGCAGCTTAGAACGGAACACTGAAGCTTTCTTT. This codes for CASSLERNTEAFF. Using reference TRBV11-2 and TRBJ1-1 for the parts outside the CDR3, the full variable domain is EAGVAQSPRYKIIEKRQSVAFWCNPISGHATLYWYQQILGQGPKLLIQFQNNGVVDDSQLPKDRFSAERLKGVDSTLKIQPAKLEDSAVYLCASSLERNTEAFFGQGTRLTVV.

The V and J genes are TRBV7-9 and TRBJ1-4, with D maybe TRBD1 (6 bases). The length of the CDR3 is 15 residues. CDR1 and CDR2 (germline): SEHNR, FQNEAQ (reference sequence). Trimming took 5 bases from V and 7 from J, leaving 17 bases between them. CDR3: CASSPKGGSSEKLFF. The CDR3 DNA sequence: TGTGCCAGCAGCCCCAAGGGGGGTAGTTCTGAAAAACTGTTTTTT. The whole variable domain, filled in from reference TRBV7-9 and TRBJ1-4, reads DTGVSQNPRHKITKRGQNVTFRCDPISEHNRLYWYRQTLGQGPEFLTYFQNEAQLEKSRLLSDRFSAERPKGSFSTLEIQRTEQGDSAMYLCASSPKGGSSEKLFFGSGTQLSVL.